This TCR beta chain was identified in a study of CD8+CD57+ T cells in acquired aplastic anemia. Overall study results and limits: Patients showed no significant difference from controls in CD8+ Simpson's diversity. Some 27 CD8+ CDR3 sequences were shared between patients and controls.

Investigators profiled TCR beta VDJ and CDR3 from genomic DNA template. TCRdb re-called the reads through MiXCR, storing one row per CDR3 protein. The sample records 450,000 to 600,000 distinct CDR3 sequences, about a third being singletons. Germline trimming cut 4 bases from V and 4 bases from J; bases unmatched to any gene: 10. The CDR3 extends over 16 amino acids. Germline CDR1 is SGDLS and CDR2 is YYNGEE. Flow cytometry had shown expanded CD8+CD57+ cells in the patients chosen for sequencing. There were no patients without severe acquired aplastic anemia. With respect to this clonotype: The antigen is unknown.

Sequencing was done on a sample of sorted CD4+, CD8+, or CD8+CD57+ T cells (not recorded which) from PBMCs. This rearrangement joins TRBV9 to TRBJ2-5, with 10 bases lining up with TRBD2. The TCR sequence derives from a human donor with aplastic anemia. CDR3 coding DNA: TGTGCCAGCAGCCCCGGACGTCTAGCGGGAGTAGAGACCCAGTACTTC. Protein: CASSPGRLAGVETQYF.